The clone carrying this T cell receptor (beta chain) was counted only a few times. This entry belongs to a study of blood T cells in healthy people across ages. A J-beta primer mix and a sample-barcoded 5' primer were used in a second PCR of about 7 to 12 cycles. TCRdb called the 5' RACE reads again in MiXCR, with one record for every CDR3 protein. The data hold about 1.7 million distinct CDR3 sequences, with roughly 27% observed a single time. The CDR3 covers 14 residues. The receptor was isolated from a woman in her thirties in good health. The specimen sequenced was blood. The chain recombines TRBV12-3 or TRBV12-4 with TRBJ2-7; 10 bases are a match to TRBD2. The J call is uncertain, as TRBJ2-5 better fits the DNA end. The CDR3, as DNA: TGTGCCAGCAGTAACCGACTAGCGGGCGCGACCCAGTACTTC. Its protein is CASSNRLAGATQYF.